This TCR beta chain was captured in a study of beta chain features in type 1 diabetes (dated by TCRdb to between 2018 and 2020). With respect to the entire study: Patients and healthy donors did not differ in mean age, gender distribution, total cell number or subset yield. Regulatory and stem cell-like memory subsets were obtained from only 8 patients and about eight healthy donors, while naive and central memory subsets were obtained from all 30 or so donors. A total of roughly 100,000,000 sorted cells were examined across all samples, and the number of cells per subset was strongly correlated with RNA yield. The study compared TCRB repertoires of sorted circulating CD4+ T cell subsets between recently diagnosed type 1 diabetes patients and matched healthy donors.

The entire isolated RNA was reverse transcribed using the High Capacity cDNA Reverse Transcription Kit, and thus expressed TCRB transcripts were sequenced. Naive, central memory and regulatory T cell samples underwent deep immunoSEQ sequencing, averaging about 3.57 million total reads per sample. Sorted cells were lysed in RLT buffer, and RNA was extracted using DNase-treated RNeasy Micro or Mini kits according to cell number. Each cell subset was processed on its own to prevent cross-contamination, while patient and healthy donor samples were processed together. The immunoSEQ multiplex PCR was used to amplify TCRB sequences from cDNA, yielding 87-bp fragments that span the CDR3 region. Sequencing of the amplicons was performed on the Illumina HiSeq platform. On the study's bioinformatics: Synthetic template baselines were used to correct PCR bias computationally, reads within Hamming distance 2 were collapsed together, and singletons that could not be merged were discarded. Reads were aligned to IMGT to assign V, D and J genes, CDR3 length, and insertions or deletions at six rearrangement sites. Clonotype counts were normalized to sorted cell number within each subset before computing true diversity and Gini coefficients with the tcR R package. The overlap coefficient, calculated on TCRB nucleotide sequences, was used to measure repertoire sharing. Out-of-frame TCRB sequences from naive cells were analyzed to stand in for the pre-selection repertoire. Sourced from immuneACCESS, this table was stored by TCRdb with only in-frame sequences that have V and J called. A share of the clones is absent; for the studies checked, an unresolved V gene accounts for under half, and the remainder has no known explanation. V and J calls and clone size are copied from that table; D and trimming were computed from the DNA. The sample has nearly 250,000 clones on record, roughly 13% of them singletons. Of the sample, approximately 0.024% is held by the ten largest clones.

Each donor gave one peripheral blood draw, about 100 mL on average, collected into heparinised tubes. Using a panel that included CD45RO, CCR7, CD25, CD127, CD95 and CD27, naive, central memory, regulatory and stem cell-like memory CD4+ T cells were sorted on a BD FACSAria II. Purity was above 95% for every sorted population. Right away, PBMCs were isolated by Lymphoprep density gradient centrifugation and were stained directly, with no culture step. So that batch effects would be minimized, each experiment stained and sorted samples in pairs, pairing one healthy donor with one patient. This clone has a handful of counts. Its antigen is currently not known. Per-base qualities were not stored, and no clone one base away is much larger. Summary of the overall study and its limitations: The naive, central memory and regulatory TCRB repertoires appeared to resemble one another more closely among patients than among healthy donors. At VDJ recombination sites, patients with type 1 diabetes made fewer insertions and deleted more nucleotides, a pattern implying thymic rearrangement abnormalities. Shorter templates might have been favored by PCR, but patient and control samples were amplified and corrected together, so both groups would have been affected equally by any skew. Because small numbers of individuals were included in the HLA sub-analyses, any influence of HLA type on TCRB rearrangement was left unresolved. Because cDNA was sequenced instead of genomic DNA, highly expressing activated cells could be over-represented, though the groups showed no difference in activation or CD3 levels. A moderate but significant shortening of TCRB CDR3 length was observed in type 1 diabetes patients in all four CD4+ subsets.

This sequence was found in a woman aged 35 to 49 in good health. Sequenced input: naive CD4+ T cells from blood. The cell subset or site label here, explained by the study, means: true naive CD4+ T cells.

The CDR3 region reads CASSRQSLRVSSYNEQFF. The DNA sequence follows: TGTGCCAGCTCACGTCAATCCCTCAGGGTCAGCTCCTACAATGAGCAGTTCTTC. Rearrangement joined TRBV18 to TRBJ2-1; the D region possibly corresponds to TRBD1 (5 bases align). V and J are truncated by 4 bases and 0 bases respectively, leaving an intervening sequence of 19 bases. CDR1 KGHSH and CDR2 LQKENI were looked up in the germline V gene. The CDR3, cysteine through phenylalanine, is 18 amino acids long. The sequence is cut down to CDR3 DNA, 54 bases in frame from base 1.